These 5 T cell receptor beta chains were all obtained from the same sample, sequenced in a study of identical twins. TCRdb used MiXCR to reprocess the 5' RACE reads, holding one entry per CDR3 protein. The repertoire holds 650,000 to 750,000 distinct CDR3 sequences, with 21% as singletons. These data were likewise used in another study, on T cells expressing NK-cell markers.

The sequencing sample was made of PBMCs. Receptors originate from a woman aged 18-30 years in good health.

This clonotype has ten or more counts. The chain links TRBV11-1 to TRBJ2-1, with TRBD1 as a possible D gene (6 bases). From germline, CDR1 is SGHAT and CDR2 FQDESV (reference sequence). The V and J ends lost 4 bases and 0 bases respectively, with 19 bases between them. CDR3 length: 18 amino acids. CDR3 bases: TGTGCCAGCAGCTCCCCCGGGACACCCTTAATCTCCTACAATGAGCAGTTCTTC. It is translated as CASSSPGTPLISYNEQFF.

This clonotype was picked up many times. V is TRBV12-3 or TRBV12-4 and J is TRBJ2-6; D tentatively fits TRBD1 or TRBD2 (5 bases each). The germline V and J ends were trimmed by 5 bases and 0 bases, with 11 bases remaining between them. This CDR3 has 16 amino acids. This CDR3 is CASSPGRNSGANVLTF. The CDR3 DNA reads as TGTGCCAGCAGTCCGGGACGGAACTCTGGGGCCAACGTCCTGACTTTC.

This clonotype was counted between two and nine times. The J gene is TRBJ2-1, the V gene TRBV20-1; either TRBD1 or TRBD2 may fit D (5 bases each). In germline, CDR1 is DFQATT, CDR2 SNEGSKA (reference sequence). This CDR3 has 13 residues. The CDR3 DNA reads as TGCAGGGGGACGGGCGACACCTACAATGAGCAGTTCTTC. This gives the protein CRGTGDTYNEQFF.

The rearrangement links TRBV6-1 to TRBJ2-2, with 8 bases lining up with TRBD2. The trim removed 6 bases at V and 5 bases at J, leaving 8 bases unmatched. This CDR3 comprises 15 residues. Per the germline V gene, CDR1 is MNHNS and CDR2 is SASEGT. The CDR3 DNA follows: TGTGCCAGCAGGAACGGGAGGGCCGGTACCGGGGAGCTGTTTTTT. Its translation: CASRNGRAGTGELFF.

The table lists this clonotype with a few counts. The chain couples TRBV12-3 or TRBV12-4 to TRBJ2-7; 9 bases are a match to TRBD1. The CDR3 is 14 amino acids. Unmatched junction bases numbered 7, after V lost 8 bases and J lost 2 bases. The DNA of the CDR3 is TGTGCCAGCCGCCCCCGGACAGGGGCCTACGAGCAGTACTTC. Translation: CASRPRTGAYEQYF.